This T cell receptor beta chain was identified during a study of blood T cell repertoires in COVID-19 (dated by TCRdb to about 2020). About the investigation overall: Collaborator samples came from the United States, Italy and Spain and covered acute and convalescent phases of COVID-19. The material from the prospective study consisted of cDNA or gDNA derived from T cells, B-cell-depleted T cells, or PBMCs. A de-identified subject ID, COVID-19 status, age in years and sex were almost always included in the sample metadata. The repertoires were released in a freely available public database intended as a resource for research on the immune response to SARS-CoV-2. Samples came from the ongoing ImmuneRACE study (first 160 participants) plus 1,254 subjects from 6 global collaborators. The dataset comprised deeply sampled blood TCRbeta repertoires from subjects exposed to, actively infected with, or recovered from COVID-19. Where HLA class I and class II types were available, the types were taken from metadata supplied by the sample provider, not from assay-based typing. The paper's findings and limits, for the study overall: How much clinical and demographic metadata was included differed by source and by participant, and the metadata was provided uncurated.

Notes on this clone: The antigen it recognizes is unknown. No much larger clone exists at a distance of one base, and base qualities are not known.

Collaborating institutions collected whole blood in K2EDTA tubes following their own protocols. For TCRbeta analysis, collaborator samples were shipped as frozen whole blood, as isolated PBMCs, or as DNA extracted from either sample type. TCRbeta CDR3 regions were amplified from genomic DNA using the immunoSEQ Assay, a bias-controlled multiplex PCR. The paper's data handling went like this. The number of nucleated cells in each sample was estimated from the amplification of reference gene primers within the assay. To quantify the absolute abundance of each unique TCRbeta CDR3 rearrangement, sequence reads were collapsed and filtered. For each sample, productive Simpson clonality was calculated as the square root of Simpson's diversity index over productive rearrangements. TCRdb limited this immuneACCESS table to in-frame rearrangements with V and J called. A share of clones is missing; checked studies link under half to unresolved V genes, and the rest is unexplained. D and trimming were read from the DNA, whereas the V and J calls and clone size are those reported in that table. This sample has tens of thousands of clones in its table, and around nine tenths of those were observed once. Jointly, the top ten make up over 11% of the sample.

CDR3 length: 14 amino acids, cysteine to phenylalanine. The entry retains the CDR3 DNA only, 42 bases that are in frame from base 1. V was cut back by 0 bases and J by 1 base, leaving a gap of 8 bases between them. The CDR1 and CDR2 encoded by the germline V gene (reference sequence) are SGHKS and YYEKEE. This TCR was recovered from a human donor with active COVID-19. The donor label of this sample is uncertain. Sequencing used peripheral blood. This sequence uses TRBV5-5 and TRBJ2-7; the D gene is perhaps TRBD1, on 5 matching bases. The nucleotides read TGTGCCAGCAGCTTGGGGCAGGGATCCTACGAGCAGTACTTC. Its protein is CASSLGQGSYEQYF. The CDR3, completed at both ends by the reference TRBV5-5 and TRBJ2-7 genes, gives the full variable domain DAGVTQSPTHLIKTRGQQVTLRCSPISGHKSVSWYQQVLGQGPQFIFQYYEKEERGRGNFPDRFSARQFPNYSSELNVNALLLGDSALYLCASSLGQGSYEQYFGPGTRLTVT.